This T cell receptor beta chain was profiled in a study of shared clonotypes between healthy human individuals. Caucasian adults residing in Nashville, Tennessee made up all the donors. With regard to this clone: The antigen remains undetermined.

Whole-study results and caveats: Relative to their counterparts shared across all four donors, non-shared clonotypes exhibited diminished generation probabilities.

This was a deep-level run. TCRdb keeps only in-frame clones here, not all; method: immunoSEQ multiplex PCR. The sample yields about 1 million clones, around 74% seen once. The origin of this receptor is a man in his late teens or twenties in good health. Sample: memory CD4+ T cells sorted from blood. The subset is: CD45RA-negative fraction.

The CDR3 DNA is TGTGCCAGCAGCTTAGATTTACGATCTGGAAACACCATATATTTT. Translated: CASSLDLRSGNTIYF. This chain connects TRBV7-2 to TRBJ1-3; D is undetermined. The V end lost 1 base, the J end lost 1 base, and 8 bases lay between the germline ends. The CDR3 length is 15 residues. In germline, CDR1 is SGHTA, CDR2 FQGNSA.